This TCR beta chain originates from a study of identical twins. TCRdb processed the 5' RACE reads anew with MiXCR; each CDR3 protein has one entry. The repertoire holds around 1.7 million distinct CDR3 sequences, with 25% to 35% as singletons. The donors were all healthy and Caucasian. With respect to this clonotype: What it binds is unknown.

Study results and limitations: Among out-of-frame alpha sequences shared by twins, low generation probability occurred in excess. Carriage of fewer insertions was seen in abundant cord blood beta clonotypes, whereas memory repertoires showed none. The same donors were not followed; conclusions instead depended on cross-sectional statistical analysis.

Trimming pared 2 bases from V and 6 bases from J, leaving 13 bases between. This CDR3 region has 14 residues. Germline V gene sequence: CDR1 SGHRS, CDR2 YFSETQ. Input material: cord blood. This chain links TRBV5-1 with TRBJ2-3, with TRBD2 as a possible D gene (6 bases). The sequence was collected from a newborn girl in good health. CDR3: CASSFHGLADTQYF. The CDR3 DNA reads as TGCGCCAGCAGCTTTCATGGGCTAGCGGATACGCAGTATTTT.